This is a list of T cell receptor beta chains from one sample in a study of CD8 T cells in Susac syndrome. MiXCR, applied by TCRdb to the immunoSEQ multiplex PCR reads, yields one record per CDR3 protein. The data contain 200,000 or so distinct CDR3 sequences, more than 90% of them seen just once; the ten biggest clones take up 0.093%. The specimen sequenced was CD4+ T cells from PBMCs. The receptors shown here come from a human donor with multiple sclerosis. The CDR3 runs from the conserved cysteine through the conserved F or W. D genes are given only for firm matches. Clone size is given for some rows only: seen once, a few or many times, or a class if the clone is expanded.

CDR3aa	CDR3nt	v_gene	j_gene	d_gene	abundance
CSVPTGGRDQPQHF	TGCAGTGTCCCGACAGGGGGAAGGGATCAGCCCCAGCATTTT	TRBV20-1	TRBJ1-5	TRBD1	NA
CAVGDSWNTEAFF	TGTGCAGTCGGCGACAGTTGGAACACTGAAGCTTTCTTT	TRBV24-1	TRBJ1-1	NA	NA
CASSQEVFRDVRTQYF	TGCGCCAGCAGCCAAGAGGTCTTCAGAGATGTTAGGACCCAGTACTTC	TRBV4-1	TRBJ2-5	NA	NA
CASSESLAGGGRWQFF	TGCGCCAGCAGTGAGTCTCTAGCGGGGGGAGGACGGTGGCAGTTCTTC	TRBV10-1	TRBJ2-1	TRBD2	NA
CASSVGWGFEKLFF	TGTGCCAGCAGCGTAGGATGGGGTTTCGAAAAACTGTTTTTT	TRBV9	TRBJ1-4	NA	NA
CSVEAGAGYEQYF	TGCAGCGTTGAAGCCGGGGCGGGCTACGAGCAGTACTTC	TRBV29-1	TRBJ2-7	NA	NA
CASTWEDQETQYF	TGTGCCAGCACCTGGGAGGATCAAGAGACCCAGTACTTC	TRBV2	TRBJ2-5	NA	NA
CASSVAGSGGTPQETQYF	TGTGCCAGCAGCGTAGCAGGGAGCGGGGGGACGCCGCAAGAGACCCAGTACTTC	TRBV9	TRBJ2-5	TRBD2	NA
CSARQAGNTEAFF	TGCAGTGCTCGACAGGCGGGGAACACTGAAGCTTTCTTT	TRBV20-1	TRBJ1-1	NA	NA
CASSLGLLQGGQPQHF	TGCGCCAGCAGCTTGGGCCTGTTGCAGGGCGGGCAGCCCCAGCATTTT	TRBV5-1	TRBJ1-5	NA	once
CSAGDSLRHGYTF	TGCAGTGCTGGGGACAGTCTCCGCCATGGCTACACCTTC	TRBV20-1	TRBJ1-2	TRBD1	NA
CASSSVRPYNEQFF	TGTGCCAGCAGCTCAGTGAGGCCCTACAATGAGCAGTTCTTC	TRBV7-9	TRBJ2-1	NA	NA
CAWSVAGLAGNEQYF	TGTGCCTGGAGCGTTGCGGGACTAGCGGGAAACGAGCAGTACTTC	TRBV30	TRBJ2-7	TRBD2	NA